A selection of T cell receptor beta chains follows, all from one sample in a study of tumor-infiltrating lymphocytes in localized non-small cell lung cancer. This table comes from immunoSEQ multiplex PCR, and its TCRdb copy is limited to in-frame clones, with some not included. Among 15,000 to 20,000 clones, approximately 79% were seen once, and the ten largest hold 6.4%. What was sequenced was lung tumor tissue. The receptors originated from a human donor with non-small cell lung cancer. The CDR3 runs from the conserved cysteine through the conserved F or W. Fields, in order: V gene, clone size, D gene, J gene, CDR3 DNA, CDR3 protein. The D gene is left open where the match is weak. Size values are once, few and many counts, or a class for expanded clones, and some rows have none.

V gene: TRBV4-2
clone size: NA
D gene: TRBD1
J gene: TRBJ2-6
CDR3 DNA: TGTGCCAGCAGCCGGGACAGGGGGTCTGGGGCCAACGTCCTGACTTTC
CDR3 protein: CASSRDRGSGANVLTF

V gene: TRBV5-8
clone size: NA
D gene: TRBD2
J gene: TRBJ2-3
CDR3 DNA: TGTGCCAGCAGCCCCAGAACTAGCGTAGCTAGCACAGATACGCAGTATTTT
CDR3 protein: CASSPRTSVASTDTQYF

V gene: TRBV6-6
clone size: NA
D gene: TRBD1
J gene: TRBJ1-1
CDR3 DNA: TGTGCCAGCAGTTACGGCCGGGGACAGCCGAACACTGAAGCTTTCTTT
CDR3 protein: CASSYGRGQPNTEAFF

V gene: TRBV30
clone size: NA
D gene: NA
J gene: TRBJ2-5
CDR3 DNA: TGTGCCTGGGGCGGACCAACGGGAGAGACCCAGTACTTC
CDR3 protein: CAWGGPTGETQYF

V gene: TRBV5-1
clone size: few
D gene: NA
J gene: TRBJ1-1
CDR3 DNA: TGCGCCAGCAGCTCCGGGACGAACACTGAAGCTTTCTTT
CDR3 protein: CASSSGTNTEAFF

V gene: TRBV30
clone size: NA
D gene: NA
J gene: TRBJ2-5
CDR3 DNA: TGTGCCTGGAGTCCCACCTGGTTCCGGGAGACCCAGTACTTC
CDR3 protein: CAWSPTWFRETQYF

V gene: TRBV14
clone size: NA
D gene: TRBD2
J gene: TRBJ2-7
CDR3 DNA: TGTGCCAGCAGCCGCCAGGGACTAGCCTACGAGCAGTACTTC
CDR3 protein: CASSRQGLAYEQYF

V gene: TRBV19
clone size: NA
D gene: TRBD1
J gene: TRBJ2-3
CDR3 DNA: TGTGCCAGTAGTATAGGACAGGGGGCAGATACGCAGTATTTT
CDR3 protein: CASSIGQGADTQYF

V gene: TRBV10-1
clone size: NA
D gene: TRBD2
J gene: TRBJ2-3
CDR3 DNA: TGCGCCAGCAGGAGGGACTATACTATAGCGGGAGGGCCTACAAGTGGTCCGTATTTT
CDR3 protein: CASRRDYTIAGGPTSGPYF

V gene: TRBV30
clone size: NA
D gene: TRBD1
J gene: TRBJ1-6
CDR3 DNA: TGTGCCTGGAGTGGCGGACAGGATAATTCACCCCTCCACTTT
CDR3 protein: CAWSGGQDNSPLHF

V gene: TRBV7-8
clone size: NA
D gene: TRBD2
J gene: TRBJ2-1
CDR3 DNA: TGTGCCAGCAGCTTAGGCCGGGAGGGGTGGTTCTTC
CDR3 protein: CASSLGREGWFF

V gene: TRBV28
clone size: once
D gene: TRBD1
J gene: TRBJ1-5
CDR3 DNA: TGTGCCAGCTCCATAGGGGGCTACGGCAATCAGCCCCAGCATTTT
CDR3 protein: CASSIGGYGNQPQHF

V gene: TRBV4-2
clone size: NA
D gene: NA
J gene: TRBJ2-7
CDR3 DNA: TGTGCCAGCAGCCGCAGGACCGGGCTCTACGAGCAGTACTTC
CDR3 protein: CASSRRTGLYEQYF

V gene: TRBV15
clone size: NA
D gene: NA
J gene: TRBJ2-3
CDR3 DNA: TGTGCCACCAGCAGCCGCGGGACGGCTAACACAGATACGCAGTATTTT
CDR3 protein: CATSSRGTANTDTQYF

V gene: TRBV6-5
clone size: NA
D gene: NA
J gene: TRBJ1-6
CDR3 DNA: TGTGCCAGCAGTTCGGGGGATTCACCCCTCCACTTT
CDR3 protein: CASSSGDSPLHF

V gene: TRBV29-1
clone size: NA
D gene: NA
J gene: TRBJ2-3
CDR3 DNA: TGCAGCGTCCGGGTGTTAGATACGCAGTATTTT
CDR3 protein: CSVRVLDTQYF

V gene: TRBV30
clone size: NA
D gene: NA
J gene: TRBJ2-7
CDR3 DNA: TGTGCCTGGAGTGTAGTGGTCCACGAGCAGTACTTC
CDR3 protein: CAWSVVVHEQYF

V gene: TRBV11-2
clone size: NA
D gene: NA
J gene: TRBJ1-1
CDR3 DNA: TGTGCCAGCAGTCGAATCACTGAAGCTTTCTTT
CDR3 protein: CASSRITEAFF

V gene: TRBV6-5
clone size: NA
D gene: TRBD1
J gene: TRBJ2-7
CDR3 DNA: TGTGCCAGCAGTTACTCACGGGACAGCTACGAGCAGTACTTC
CDR3 protein: CASSYSRDSYEQYF

V gene: TRBV28
clone size: NA
D gene: TRBD2
J gene: TRBJ2-2
CDR3 DNA: TGTGCCAGCAGTTACCTTCGCGGGGGGCGCGGCACCGGGGAGCTGTTTTTT
CDR3 protein: CASSYLRGGRGTGELFF

V gene: TRBV11-1
clone size: NA
D gene: NA
J gene: TRBJ1-1
CDR3 DNA: TGTGCCAGCAGCCAACGGAGCACTGAAGCTTTCTTT
CDR3 protein: CASSQRSTEAFF

V gene: TRBV19
clone size: NA
D gene: NA
J gene: TRBJ1-1
CDR3 DNA: TGTGCCAGTAGTATGGACAGCTACTACACTGAAGCTTTCTTT
CDR3 protein: CASSMDSYYTEAFF

V gene: TRBV15
clone size: NA
D gene: NA
J gene: TRBJ1-3
CDR3 DNA: TGTGCCACCAGCAGAGATGCGCTCTTCGGGGACACCATATATTTT
CDR3 protein: CATSRDALFGDTIYF

V gene: TRBV4-3
clone size: NA
D gene: NA
J gene: TRBJ2-7
CDR3 DNA: TGCGCCAGCAGCCATTGGGACTCGGGTTACGAGCAGTACTTC
CDR3 protein: CASSHWDSGYEQYF

V gene: TRBV19
clone size: NA
D gene: NA
J gene: TRBJ1-5
CDR3 DNA: TGTGCCAGTAGACCACTAATAGGGGGCAATCAGCCCCAGCATTTT
CDR3 protein: CASRPLIGGNQPQHF

V gene: TRBV9
clone size: NA
D gene: TRBD2
J gene: TRBJ2-3
CDR3 DNA: TGTGCCAGCAGCGTAGGCGGGAGGGGCACAGATACGCAGTATTTT
CDR3 protein: CASSVGGRGTDTQYF

V gene: TRBV27
clone size: NA
D gene: TRBD1
J gene: TRBJ2-7
CDR3 DNA: TGTGCCAGCAGTCCAGCGGGACAGGGACACGAGCAGTACTTC
CDR3 protein: CASSPAGQGHEQYF

V gene: TRBV14
clone size: once
D gene: NA
J gene: TRBJ1-4
CDR3 DNA: TGTGCCAGCAGCCAATTTCAGGGGACGGCTAATGAAAAACTGTTTTTT
CDR3 protein: CASSQFQGTANEKLFF

V gene: TRBV5-1
clone size: NA
D gene: TRBD2
J gene: TRBJ2-2
CDR3 DNA: TGCGCCAGCAGCTTGGCCCCTAGCGGGAGCACCGGGGAGCTGTTTTTT
CDR3 protein: CASSLAPSGSTGELFF

V gene: TRBV30
clone size: once
D gene: NA
J gene: TRBJ1-1
CDR3 DNA: TGTGCCTGGTCCCGCCAAACTGAAGCTTTCTTT
CDR3 protein: CAWSRQTEAFF

V gene: TRBV9
clone size: NA
D gene: NA
J gene: TRBJ1-5
CDR3 DNA: TGTGCCAGCAGCGTAGCAGATGATCAGCCCCAGCATTTT
CDR3 protein: CASSVADDQPQHF

V gene: TRBV6-1
clone size: NA
D gene: TRBD2
J gene: TRBJ2-2
CDR3 DNA: TGTGCCAGCAGTGAAACGGCTAGCGGGAACACCGGGGAGCTGTTTTTT
CDR3 protein: CASSETASGNTGELFF

V gene: TRBV28
clone size: NA
D gene: NA
J gene: TRBJ1-1
CDR3 DNA: TGTGCCAGCAGGACCTCCGGGACCTATGAAGCTTTCTTT
CDR3 protein: CASRTSGTYEAFF

V gene: TRBV7-2
clone size: NA
D gene: NA
J gene: TRBJ2-5
CDR3 DNA: TGTGCCAGCAGCTTAATAGGGTCTTACGAGACCCAGTACTTC
CDR3 protein: CASSLIGSYETQYF

V gene: TRBV6-6
clone size: NA
D gene: NA
J gene: TRBJ2-5
CDR3 DNA: TGTGCCAGCAGTACGGACCAGTTGACCCAGTACTTC
CDR3 protein: CASSTDQLTQYF

V gene: TRBV4-2
clone size: NA
D gene: NA
J gene: TRBJ2-5
CDR3 DNA: TGTGCCAGCAGCCAAGAATATCAGAGTCCGTGGACCCAGTACTTC
CDR3 protein: CASSQEYQSPWTQYF

V gene: TRBV7-2
clone size: NA
D gene: NA
J gene: TRBJ1-4
CDR3 DNA: TGTGCCAGCAGCTCCAGGGGACACGCTGAAAAACTGTTTTTT
CDR3 protein: CASSSRGHAEKLFF

V gene: TRBV27
clone size: NA
D gene: NA
J gene: TRBJ2-1
CDR3 DNA: TGTGCCAGCAGTTTAAAGGGCGGGCGTGGTGGGTTCTTC
CDR3 protein: CASSLKGGRGGFF